The sequence of this TCR beta chain was determined in a study of OX40 agonist ivuxolimab in advanced cancers. Details on this clone: Its antigen is as yet unknown.

Whole-study findings and limits: CD4+ and CD8+ blood T cells expanded clonally by week 6 at 0.1 to 3.0 mg/kg. There were, on average, more expanded clones in CD8+ T cells than in CD4+.

Germline CDR1 reads SGHRS; CDR2 reads YFSETQ. V shed 4 bases, J shed 6 bases, and the junction held 12 bases outside the gene matches. The CDR3 is made up of 15 amino acids. The assay was immunoSEQ multiplex PCR, and TCRdb's table has in-frame clones only and misses some. The sample shows approximately 89,000 clones, over 75% of them seen only once. The receptor was derived from an adult with an advanced solid tumor such as melanoma, head and neck, liver or kidney cancer. Here the sequenced sample was CD4+ or CD8+ T cells sorted from blood, taken in a trial of the OX40 agonist ivuxolimab. The chain couples TRBV5-1 to TRBJ1-2; 7 nucleotides align to TRBD1. CDR3 bases: TGCGCCAGCAGCCAAGCTTCCCGGGGGACAGATGGCTACACCTTC. This gives the protein CASSQASRGTDGYTF.